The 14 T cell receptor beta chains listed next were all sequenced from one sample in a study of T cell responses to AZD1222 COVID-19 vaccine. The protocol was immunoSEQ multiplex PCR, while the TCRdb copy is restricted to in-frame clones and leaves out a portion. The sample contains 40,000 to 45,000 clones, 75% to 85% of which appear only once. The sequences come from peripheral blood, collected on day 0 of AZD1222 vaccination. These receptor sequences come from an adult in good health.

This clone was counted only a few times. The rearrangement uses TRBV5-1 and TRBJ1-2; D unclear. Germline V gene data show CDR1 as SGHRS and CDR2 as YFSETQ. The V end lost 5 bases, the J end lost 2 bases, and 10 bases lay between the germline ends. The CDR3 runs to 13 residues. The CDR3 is CASSQSGNYGYTF. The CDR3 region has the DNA TGCGCCAGCAGTCAATCGGGGAACTATGGCTACACCTTC.

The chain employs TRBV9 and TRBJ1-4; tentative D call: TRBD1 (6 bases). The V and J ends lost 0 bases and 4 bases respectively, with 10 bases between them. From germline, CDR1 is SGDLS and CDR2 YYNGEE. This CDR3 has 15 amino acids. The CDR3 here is CASSVATGFNEKLFF. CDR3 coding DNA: TGTGCCAGCAGCGTAGCAACAGGGTTTAATGAAAAACTGTTTTTT. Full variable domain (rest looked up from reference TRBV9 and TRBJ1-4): DSGVTQTPKHLITATGQRVTLRCSPRSGDLSVYWYQQSLDQGLQFLIQYYNGEERAKGNILERFSAQQFPDLHSELNLSSLELGDSALYFCASSVATGFNEKLFFGSGTQLSVL.

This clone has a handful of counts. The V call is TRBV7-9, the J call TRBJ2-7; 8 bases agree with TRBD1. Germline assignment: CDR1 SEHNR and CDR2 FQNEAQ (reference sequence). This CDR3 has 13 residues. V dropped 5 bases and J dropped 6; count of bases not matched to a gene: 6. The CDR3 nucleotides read TGTGCCAGCAGCACCCGGACAGGGACCGAGCAGTACTTC. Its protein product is CASSTRTGTEQYF.

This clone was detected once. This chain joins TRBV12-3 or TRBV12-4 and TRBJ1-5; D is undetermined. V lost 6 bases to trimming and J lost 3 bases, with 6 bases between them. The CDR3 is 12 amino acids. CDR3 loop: CASRLVNQPQHF. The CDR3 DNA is TGTGCCAGCAGATTGGTCAATCAGCCCCAGCATTTT.

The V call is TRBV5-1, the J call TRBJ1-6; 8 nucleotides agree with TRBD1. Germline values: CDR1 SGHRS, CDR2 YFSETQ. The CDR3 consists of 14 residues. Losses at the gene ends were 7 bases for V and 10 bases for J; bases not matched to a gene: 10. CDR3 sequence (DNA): TGCGCCAGCTCGGCGGACAGGGACAGGTCACCCCTCCACTTT. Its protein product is CASSADRDRSPLHF.

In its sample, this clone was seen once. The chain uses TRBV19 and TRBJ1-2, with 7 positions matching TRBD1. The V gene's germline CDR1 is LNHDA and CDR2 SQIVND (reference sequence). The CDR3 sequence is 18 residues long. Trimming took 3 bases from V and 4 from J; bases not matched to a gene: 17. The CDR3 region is CASSIRSAGGRPSYGYTF. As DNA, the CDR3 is TGTGCCAGTAGTATTAGGTCGGCAGGGGGGCGACCGTCCTATGGCTACACCTTC.

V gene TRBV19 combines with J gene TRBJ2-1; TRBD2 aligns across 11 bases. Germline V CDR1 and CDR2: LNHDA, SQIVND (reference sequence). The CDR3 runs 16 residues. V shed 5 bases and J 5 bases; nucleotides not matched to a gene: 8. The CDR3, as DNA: TGTGCCAGTAGTGACCGACTAGCGGGGTTCCACAATGAGCAGTTCTTC. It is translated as CASSDRLAGFHNEQFF.

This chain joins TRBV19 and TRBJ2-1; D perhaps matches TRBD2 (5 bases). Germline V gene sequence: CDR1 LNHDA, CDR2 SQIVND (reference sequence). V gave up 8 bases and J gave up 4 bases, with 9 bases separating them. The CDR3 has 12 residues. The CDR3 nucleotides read TGTGCCAGTGTCGCGGGTTACAATGAGCAGTTCTTC. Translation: CASVAGYNEQFF.

The CDR3 loop reads CASRRDRGFYEQYF. The CDR3 DNA reads TGTGCCAGCAGGCGGGACAGGGGATTCTACGAGCAGTACTTC. The chain uses TRBV28 and TRBJ2-7; 10 bases line up with TRBD1. The CDR3 loop spans 14 amino acids. Trimming at V came to 6 bases and at J to 3 bases, leaving 5 bases not matched to a gene. Germline CDR1 and CDR2: MDHEN and SYDVKM.

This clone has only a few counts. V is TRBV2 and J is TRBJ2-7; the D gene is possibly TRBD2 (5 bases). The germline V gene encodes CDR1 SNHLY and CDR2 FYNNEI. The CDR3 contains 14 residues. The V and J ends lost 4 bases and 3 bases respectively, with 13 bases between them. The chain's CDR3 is CASSVDQTIYEQYF. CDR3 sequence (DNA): TGTGCCAGCAGTGTCGACCAGACTATCTACGAGCAGTACTTC. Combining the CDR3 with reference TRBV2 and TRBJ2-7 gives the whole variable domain EPEVTQTPSHQVTQMGQEVILRCVPISNHLYFYWYRQILGQKVEFLVSFYNNEISEKSEIFDDQFSVERPDGSNFTLKIRSTKLEDSAMYFCASSVDQTIYEQYFGPGTRLTVT.

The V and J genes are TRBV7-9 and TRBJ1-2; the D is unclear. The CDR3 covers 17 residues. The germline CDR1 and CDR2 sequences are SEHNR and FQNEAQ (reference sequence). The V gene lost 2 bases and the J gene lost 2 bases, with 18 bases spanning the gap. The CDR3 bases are TGTGCCAGCAGCTTACTAAGTCCCGACTCAGAGAACTATGGCTACACCTTC. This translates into CASSLLSPDSENYGYTF.

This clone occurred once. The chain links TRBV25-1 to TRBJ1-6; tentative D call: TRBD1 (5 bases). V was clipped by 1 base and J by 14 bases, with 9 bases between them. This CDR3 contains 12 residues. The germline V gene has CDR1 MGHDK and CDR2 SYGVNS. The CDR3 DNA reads TGTGCCAGCAGTGAATTGGGGGGAACCCTCCACTTT. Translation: CASSELGGTLHF.

The CDR3 nucleotides are TGTGCCAGCAGCTTACCGGGGACAGGGGGCTCCTACAATGAGCAGTTCTTC. Translated: CASSLPGTGGSYNEQFF. This chain uses TRBV7-8 with TRBJ2-1; 11 bases fit TRBD1. Germline loops: CDR1 SGHVS, CDR2 FQNEAQ. V lost 2 bases to trimming and J lost 0 bases; unmatched junction nucleotides: 3. The CDR3 has 17 residues.

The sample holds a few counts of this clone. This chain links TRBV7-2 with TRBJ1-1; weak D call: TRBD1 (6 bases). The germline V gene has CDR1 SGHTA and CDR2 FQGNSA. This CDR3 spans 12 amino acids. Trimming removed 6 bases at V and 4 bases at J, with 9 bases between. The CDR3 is CASSRGGTEAFF. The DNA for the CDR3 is TGTGCCAGCAGTAGGGGGGGCACTGAAGCTTTCTTT.